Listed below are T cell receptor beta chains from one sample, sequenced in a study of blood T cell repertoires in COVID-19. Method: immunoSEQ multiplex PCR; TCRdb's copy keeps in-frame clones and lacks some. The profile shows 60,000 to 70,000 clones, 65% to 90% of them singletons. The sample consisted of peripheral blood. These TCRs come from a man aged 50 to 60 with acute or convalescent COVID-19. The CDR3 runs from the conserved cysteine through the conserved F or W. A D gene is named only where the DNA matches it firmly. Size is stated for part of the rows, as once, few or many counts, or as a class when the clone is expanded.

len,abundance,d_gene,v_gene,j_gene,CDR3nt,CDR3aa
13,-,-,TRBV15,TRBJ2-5,TGTGCCACCGGCAAGGGGGGGCAAGAGACCCAGTACTTC,CATGKGGQETQYF
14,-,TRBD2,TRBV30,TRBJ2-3,TGTGCCTGGAGCAAAGCGGGGGAAACAGATACGCAGTATTTT,CAWSKAGETDTQYF
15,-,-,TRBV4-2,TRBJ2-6,TGTGCCAGCAGCCAAGAACACTCTGGGGCCAACGTCCTGACTTTC,CASSQEHSGANVLTF
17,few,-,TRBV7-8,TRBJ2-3,TGTGCCAGCAGCTACGGCGACAGGGGAGGGTTCGCAGATACGCAGTATTTT,CASSYGDRGGFADTQYF
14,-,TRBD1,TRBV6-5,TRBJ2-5,TGTGCCAGCAGTCACCGGGACAGGGGGGAGACCCAGTACTTC,CASSHRDRGETQYF
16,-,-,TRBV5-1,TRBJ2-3,TGCGCCAGCAGCTTGGGGGCCCCCCGAGGCACAGATACGCAGTATTTT,CASSLGAPRGTDTQYF
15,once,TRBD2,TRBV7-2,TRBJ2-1,TGTGCCAGCAGCTTTAGCGGGGGCCTTTACAATGAGCAGTTCTTC,CASSFSGGLYNEQFF
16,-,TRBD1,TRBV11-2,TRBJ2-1,TGTGCCAGCAGCACCTACAGGGGGCTGAAGTACAATGAGCAGTTCTTC,CASSTYRGLKYNEQFF
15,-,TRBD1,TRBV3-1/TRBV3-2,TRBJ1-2,TGTGCCAGCAGCCCCTGGGACAGAGCCCAGGAAGGCTACACCTTC,CASSPWDRAQEGYTF
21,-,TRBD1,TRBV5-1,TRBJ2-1,TGCGCCAGCAGCTTGGCACCCCTTGTAGTAGGGGGCCGAGACTCCTACAATGAGCAGTTCTTC,CASSLAPLVVGGRDSYNEQFF
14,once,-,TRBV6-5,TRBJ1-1,TGTGCCAGCAGTTACTCGATAGGGGGTCTCGGAGCTTTCTTT,CASSYSIGGLGAFF
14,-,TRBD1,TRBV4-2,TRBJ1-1,TGTGCCAGCAGCCGGTTACAGGGGGCCCCCGATGCTTTCTTT,CASSRLQGAPDAFF
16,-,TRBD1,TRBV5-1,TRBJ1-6,TGCGCCAGCAGGCCAGGACAGGGTTCGGATAATTCACCCCTCCACTTT,CASRPGQGSDNSPLHF
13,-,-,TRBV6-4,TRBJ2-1,TGTGCCAGCAGTGAGAGCTCCTACAATGAGCAGTTCTTC,CASSESSYNEQFF
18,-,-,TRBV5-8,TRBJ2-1,TGTGCCAGCAGCTTGAAATTAGCGGGCTACACAGGGTACAATGAGCAGTTCTTC,CASSLKLAGYTGYNEQFF
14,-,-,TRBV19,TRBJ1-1,TGTGCCAGTAAGCCGCCGACAGCGAACACTGAAGCTTTCTTT,CASKPPTANTEAFF
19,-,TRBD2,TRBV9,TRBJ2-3,TGTGCCAGCAGCGAGACGACTAGCGGGGGGGAAAGGATAGCAGATACGCAGTATTTT,CASSETTSGGERIADTQYF
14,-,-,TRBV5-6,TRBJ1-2,TGTGCCAGCAGCGCGGGACGGCCTAACTATGGCTACACCTTC,CASSAGRPNYGYTF
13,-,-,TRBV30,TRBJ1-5,TGTGCCTGGTCCAGGGGAAGCAATCAGCCCCAGCATTTT,CAWSRGSNQPQHF
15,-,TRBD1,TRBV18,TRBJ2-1,TGTGCCAGCTCACCGGCGGCGACAGGGCGGGATGAGCAGTTCTTC,CASSPAATGRDEQFF
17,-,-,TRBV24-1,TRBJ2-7,TGTGCCACCAGTGATTTGCAAACCCGGGGGGCTACCTACGAGCAGTACTTC,CATSDLQTRGATYEQYF
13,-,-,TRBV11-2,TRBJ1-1,TGTGCCAGCAGCTTACTCCAGGGTACTGAAGCTTTCTTT,CASSLLQGTEAFF
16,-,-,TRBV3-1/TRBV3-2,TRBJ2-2,TGTGCCAGCAGCCAAGGTGGCAGTGCGAACACCGGGGAGCTGTTTTTT,CASSQGGSANTGELFF
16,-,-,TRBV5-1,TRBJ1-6,TGCGCCAGCAGCTTGGGCAGTCCCCTCTATAATTCACCCCTCCACTTT,CASSLGSPLYNSPLHF
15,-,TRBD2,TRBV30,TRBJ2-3,TGTGCCTGGAGTCGACTAGCGGCTAGCACAGATACGCAGTATTTT,CAWSRLAASTDTQYF
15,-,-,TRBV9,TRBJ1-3,TGTGCCAGCAGCGTAGCGGGGAATCTAGGCAACACCATATATTTT,CASSVAGNLGNTIYF
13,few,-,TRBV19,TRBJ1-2,TGTGCCAGTAGTCAGACAGCATCTTATGGCTACACCTTC,CASSQTASYGYTF
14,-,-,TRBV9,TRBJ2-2,TGTGCCAGCAGCGTAGTGGGAGGAAACGGGGAGCTGTTTTTT,CASSVVGGNGELFF
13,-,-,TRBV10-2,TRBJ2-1,TGCGCCGTATACACCAGCTCCTACAATGAGCAGTTCTTC,CAVYTSSYNEQFF
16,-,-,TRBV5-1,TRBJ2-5,TGCGCCAGCAACCTTGGGGGGTTCGGTCACCCAGAGACCCAGTACTTC,CASNLGGFGHPETQYF
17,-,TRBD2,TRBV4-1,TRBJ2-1,TGCGCCAGCAGCTACTTAAAGGGACTAGCGGGGGCCAATGAGCAGTTCTTC,CASSYLKGLAGANEQFF
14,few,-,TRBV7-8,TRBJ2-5,TGTGCCAGCAGCCCAATGGAGGGAGAGGAGACCCAGTACTTC,CASSPMEGEETQYF
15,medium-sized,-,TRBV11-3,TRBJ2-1,TGTGCCAGCAGCTACAGGCGGGGGTCAGGGGATGAGCAGTTCTTC,CASSYRRGSGDEQFF
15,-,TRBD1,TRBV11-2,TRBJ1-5,TGTGCCAGCAGCTTCGGGACAGATAGCAATCAGCCCCAGCATTTT,CASSFGTDSNQPQHF
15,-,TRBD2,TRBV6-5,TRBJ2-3,TGTGCCAGCAGGCCGCGGGGGGGCGGATCGGATACGCAGTATTTT,CASRPRGGGSDTQYF
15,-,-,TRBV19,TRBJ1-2,TGTGCCAGGGGCAGAGGGACACCAGCTAACTATGGCTACATCTTC,CARGRGTPANYGYIF
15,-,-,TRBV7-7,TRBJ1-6,TGTGCCAGCAGCTTAGAGTATGGCCTCAATTCACCCCTCCACTTT,CASSLEYGLNSPLHF
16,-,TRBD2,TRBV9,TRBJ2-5,TGTGCCAGCAGCGTAGCACTAGCGGGGGATGGAGAGATCCAGTACTTC,CASSVALAGDGEIQYF
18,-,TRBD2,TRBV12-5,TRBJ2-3,TGTGCTAGTGGTTTGCCCACAACTAGCGGGGGAAGCACAGATACGCAGTATTTT,CASGLPTTSGGSTDTQYF
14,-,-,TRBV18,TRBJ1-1,TGTGCCAGCTCACCAGCGGGTCAATACACTGAAGCTTTCTTT,CASSPAGQYTEAFF
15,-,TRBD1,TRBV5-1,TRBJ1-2,TGCGCCAGCGCACAGCGACAGGGGGCGGATTATGGCTACACCTTC,CASAQRQGADYGYTF
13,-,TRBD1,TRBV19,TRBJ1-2,TGTGCCGCGGGGGAGACAGGGGTCTATGGCTACACCTTC,CAAGETGVYGYTF
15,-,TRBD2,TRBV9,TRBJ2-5,TGTGCCAGCAGCTTCGGGGGGGCCGACCAAGAGACCCAGTACTTC,CASSFGGADQETQYF
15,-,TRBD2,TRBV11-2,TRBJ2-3,TGTGCCAGCAGGCGCGGCGGGGGGGCCACAGATACGCAGTATTTT,CASRRGGGATDTQYF
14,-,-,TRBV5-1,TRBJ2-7,TGCGCCAGCAGCTTGGAATGGGGCCAGGGAGAGCAGTACTTC,CASSLEWGQGEQYF
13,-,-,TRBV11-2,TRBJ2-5,TGTGCCAGCAGCTATGGCAGCCAAGAGACCCAGTACTTC,CASSYGSQETQYF
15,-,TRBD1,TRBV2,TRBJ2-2,TGTGCCAGGCGGGACAGGTCTCAGAACACCGGGGAGCTGTTTTTT,CARRDRSQNTGELFF
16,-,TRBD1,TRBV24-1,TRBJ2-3,TGTGCCACCAGTGATGGGCAGGGGGCATTCACAGATACGCAGTATTTT,CATSDGQGAFTDTQYF
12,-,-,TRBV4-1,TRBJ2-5,TGCGCCAGCAGCCAAGATCTGGAGACCCAGTACTTC,CASSQDLETQYF
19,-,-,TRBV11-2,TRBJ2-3,TGTGCCAGCAGCTCATCGTACAGGAGGGCCTTTCGGGAAACAGATACGCAGTATTTT,CASSSSYRRAFRETDTQYF